Sequencing of this TCR beta chain was carried out in a study of T cell responses to AZD1222 COVID-19 vaccine. Overall study: Analyses pooled second doses at about 4 or about 12 weeks.

Study outcomes and limitations: Donors, mostly white British, included more females; clonal diversity was possibly underestimated. Vaccination with two AZD1222 doses was followed by a rise in Spike-specific TCR breadth and depth.

As concerns this clone: What it recognizes is unknown.

TCRdb's table, derived via immunoSEQ multiplex PCR, lists solely in-frame clones and lacks some. The table has 120,000 or so clones, roughly nine tenths seen once. Germline V gene lookup returns CDR1 KGHDR and CDR2 SFDVKD. V lost 5 bases and J 2 bases, leaving 12 bases between the germline ends. The CDR3 sequence is 15 residues long. The sequencing used peripheral blood, collected on day 0 of AZD1222 vaccination. The chain is built from TRBV24-1 and TRBJ2-1, with D possibly matching TRBD2 (6 bases). The receptor was isolated from an adult in good health. The CDR3 sequence is CATSGGGAAYNEQFF. The CDR3 bases are TGTGCCACCAGTGGGGGCGGGGCCGCCTACAATGAGCAGTTCTTC.